This T cell receptor (beta chain) was retrieved from a study of T cells in tuberculosis. The table came from immunoSEQ multiplex PCR; TCRdb's copy has only in-frame clones and leaves some out. The sample lists about 41,000 clones, approximately 95% occurring once. Trimming at V came to 4 bases and at J to 5 bases, leaving 7 bases not matched to a gene. The CDR3 is 16 amino acids. The germline gives CDR1 MNHNS, CDR2 SASEGT. Note on this clone: Its antigen remains unidentified.

Overall study results and limits: Classification accuracy was around 90% (AUROC roughly 0.88) with the GMM-specific repertoire.

The source of this sequence is a donor between 5 and 29 years old with latent tuberculosis or without tuberculosis infection. The chain couples TRBV6-1 to TRBJ2-2; 10 nucleotides match TRBD1. Sequenced sample: PBMCs. The DNA for the CDR3 is TGTGCCAGCAGTGTTCATGCGGGACAGGGGACCGGGGAGCTGTTTTTT. Amino acids: CASSVHAGQGTGELFF.